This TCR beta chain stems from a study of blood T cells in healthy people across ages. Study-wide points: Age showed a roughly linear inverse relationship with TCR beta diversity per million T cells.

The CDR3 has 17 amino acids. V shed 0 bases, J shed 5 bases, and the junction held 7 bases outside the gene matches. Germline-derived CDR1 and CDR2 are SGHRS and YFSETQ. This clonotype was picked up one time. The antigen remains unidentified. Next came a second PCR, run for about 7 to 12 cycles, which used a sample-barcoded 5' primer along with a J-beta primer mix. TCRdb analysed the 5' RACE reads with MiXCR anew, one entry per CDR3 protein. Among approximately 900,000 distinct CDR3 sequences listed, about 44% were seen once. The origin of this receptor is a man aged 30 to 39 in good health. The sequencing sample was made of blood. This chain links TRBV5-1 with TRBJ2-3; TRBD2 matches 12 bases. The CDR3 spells CASSLGLAGVDGDTQYF. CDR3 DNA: TGCGCCAGCAGCTTGGGACTAGCGGGGGTCGACGGAGATACGCAGTATTTT.